The clone carrying this TCR beta chain was observed a handful of times. The antigen is unknown. Each CDR3 protein is one row after TCRdb ran MiXCR on the RT-PCR reads. Counted here are 430,000 or so distinct CDR3 sequences, roughly 9.7% occurring once; the ten biggest clones make up approximately 12%. The entry originates in a study of response to subunit inactivated influenza vaccine. The length of the CDR3 is 13 residues. Trimming left V 7 bases short and J 7 bases short, with 19 bases between. Looked up from germline, CDR1 is SQVTM and CDR2 is ANQGSEA. Study findings and constraints: The study's authors posited that every seasonal influenza vaccination enlists few new T cells.

This material consisted of PBMCs from blood, taken 40 to 50 days after vaccination. The TCR originated in a man aged 50 to 59 who received an inactivated influenza vaccine. This chain links TRBV29-1 with TRBJ2-5; weak D call: TRBD1 (6 bases). The CDR3 spells CSAAEGLQGTQYF. CDR3 nucleotides: TGCAGCGCCGCCGAGGGCCTACAGGGGACCCAGTACTTC.